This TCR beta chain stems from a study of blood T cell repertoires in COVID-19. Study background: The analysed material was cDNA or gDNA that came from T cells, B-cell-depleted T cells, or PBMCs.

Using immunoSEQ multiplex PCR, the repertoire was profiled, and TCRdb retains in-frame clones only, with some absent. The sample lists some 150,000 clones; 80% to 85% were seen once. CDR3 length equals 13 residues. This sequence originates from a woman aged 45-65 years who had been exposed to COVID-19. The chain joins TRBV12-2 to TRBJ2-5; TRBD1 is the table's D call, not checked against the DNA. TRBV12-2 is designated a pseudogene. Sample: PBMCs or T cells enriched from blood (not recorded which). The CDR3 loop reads CASRLQGQETQYF. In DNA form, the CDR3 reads TGTGCAAGTCGCTTACAGGGGCAAGAGACCCAGTACTTC.